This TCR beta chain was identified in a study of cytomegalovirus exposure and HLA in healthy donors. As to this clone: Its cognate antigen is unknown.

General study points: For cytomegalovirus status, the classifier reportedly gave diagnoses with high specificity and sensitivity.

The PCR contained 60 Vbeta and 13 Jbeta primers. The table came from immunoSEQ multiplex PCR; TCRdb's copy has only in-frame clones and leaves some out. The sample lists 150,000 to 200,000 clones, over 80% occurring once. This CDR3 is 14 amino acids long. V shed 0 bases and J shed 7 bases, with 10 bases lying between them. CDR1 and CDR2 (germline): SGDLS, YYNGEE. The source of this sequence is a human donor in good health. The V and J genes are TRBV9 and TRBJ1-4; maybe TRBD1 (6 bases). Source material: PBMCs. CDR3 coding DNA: TGTGCCAGCAGCGTAGCGGGGGGCGGTGAAAAACTGTTTTTT. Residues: CASSVAGGGEKLFF.